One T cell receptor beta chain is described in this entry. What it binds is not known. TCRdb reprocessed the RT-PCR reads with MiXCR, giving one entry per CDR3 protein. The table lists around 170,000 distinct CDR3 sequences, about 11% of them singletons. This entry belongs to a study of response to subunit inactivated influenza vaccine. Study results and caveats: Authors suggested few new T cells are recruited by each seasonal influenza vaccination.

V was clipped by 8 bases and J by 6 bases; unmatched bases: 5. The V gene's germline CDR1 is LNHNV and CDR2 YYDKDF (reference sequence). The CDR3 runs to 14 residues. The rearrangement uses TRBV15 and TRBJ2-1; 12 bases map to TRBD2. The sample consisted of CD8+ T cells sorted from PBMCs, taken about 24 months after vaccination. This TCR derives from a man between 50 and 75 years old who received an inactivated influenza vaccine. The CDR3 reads CATELAGGSNEQFF. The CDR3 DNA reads TGTGCCACCGAACTAGCGGGAGGTTCCAATGAGCAGTTCTTC.